This passage covers 10 T cell receptor beta chains from one sample sequenced in a study of shared clonotypes between healthy human individuals. Libraries were prepared by immunoSEQ multiplex PCR; TCRdb keeps only in-frame clonotypes and omits some of them. The sample has almost 750,000 clones, around 70% seen once; the top ten hold more than 1.5%. The sequenced sample was memory CD4+ T cells sorted from blood. The subset here: CD45RA-negative fraction. These receptors were taken from a woman aged 25 to 39 in good health.

V and J are TRBV5-1 and TRBJ1-1; D possibly corresponds to TRBD1 (5 bases). Per germline, CDR1 SGHRS and CDR2 YFSETQ. Trimming pared 0 bases from V and 2 bases from J, leaving 11 bases between. The CDR3 loop spans 15 amino acids. The CDR3, as DNA: TGCGCCAGCAGCTTGGAACAGGTGGCTAACACTGAAGCTTTCTTT. It specifies CASSLEQVANTEAFF.

The chain has TRBV25-1 and TRBJ2-7; D is unclear. The CDR3 covers 13 residues. V lost 3 bases, J lost 3 bases, and 9 bases lay in between. Looked up from germline, CDR1 is MGHDK and CDR2 is SYGVNS. CDR3 protein: CASSDQYLYEQYF. Here the CDR3 DNA reads TGTGCCAGCAGTGACCAATATCTCTACGAGCAGTACTTC.

This chain links TRBV10-2 with TRBJ1-1; 7 bases match TRBD1. The CDR3 is 12 residues long. CDR1 is WSHSY and CDR2 is SAAADI in the germline V gene. After removal of 9 bases from V and 7 bases from J, the junction contained 8 bases not matched to a gene. The CDR3 region is CASSLQGYEAFF. For the CDR3, the DNA is TGCGCCAGTTCATTACAGGGGTATGAAGCTTTCTTT.

The rearrangement uses TRBV4-2 and TRBJ1-1; no reliable D call. Trimming cost V 3 bases and J 8 bases, with 13 bases left between them. Looked up from germline, CDR1 is LGHNA and CDR2 is YNFKEQ. The CDR3 sequence is 13 residues long. The DNA of the CDR3 is TGTGCCAGCAGCCACTCGGGGTACAGCGAAGCTTTCTTT. It codes for CASSHSGYSEAFF.

This chain links TRBV28 with TRBJ1-5; no reliable D call. From germline, CDR1 is MDHEN and CDR2 SYDVKM. The V end was cut by 6 bases, the J end by 7 bases, with 13 bases between. The CDR3 runs 13 residues. CDR3 DNA: TGTGCCAGCAGAACCGACAACTTCCAGCCCCAGCATTTT. Protein sequence: CASRTDNFQPQHF.

The table lists this clone with a count of one. The rearrangement uses TRBV27 and TRBJ1-3; no firm D call. V lost 3 bases to trimming and J lost 0 bases, with 15 bases between them. The CDR3 is 17 residues long. In germline, CDR1 is MNHEY, CDR2 SMNVEV (reference sequence). In nucleotides, the CDR3 is TGTGCCAGCAGTTTCAAGCCGCCGACCCTCTCTGGAAACACCATATATTTT. The encoded protein is CASSFKPPTLSGNTIYF.

This chain joins TRBV7-9 and TRBJ2-3; 11 bases match TRBD2. There are 15 residues in the CDR3. Germline V lookup: CDR1 SEHNR, CDR2 FQNEAQ (reference sequence). The V and J ends lost 5 bases and 7 bases, in that order; junction bases with no gene match: 8. The CDR3 region is CASSPGLADGNTQYF. The CDR3 coding sequence is TGTGCCAGCAGCCCGGGACTAGCGGACGGGAATACGCAGTATTTT.

CDR3 in amino acids: CASMVGGKGQETQYF. CDR3 nucleotides: TGTGCCAGCATGGTCGGGGGAAAGGGCCAAGAGACCCAGTACTTC. The chain joins TRBV6-1 to TRBJ2-5; weak D call: TRBD2 (6 bases). The CDR3 sequence is 15 residues long. CDR1 and CDR2 from the germline V gene are MNHNS and SASEGT. V lost 7 bases and J lost 1, with 16 bases in between.

In its sample, this clone was seen a few times. The V and J genes are TRBV6-1 and TRBJ1-4; D is ambiguous. The germline V gene encodes CDR1 MNHNS and CDR2 SASEGT. V gave up 4 bases and J gave up 3 bases, with 9 bases separating them. The CDR3 runs 14 residues. The DNA of the CDR3 is TGTGCCAGCAGTGGGAGGGCAGCTAATGAAAAACTGTTTTTT. It is translated as CASSGRAANEKLFF.

The chain has TRBV5-1 and TRBJ2-1; TRBD2 matches at 11 bases. V lost 4 bases to trimming and J lost 10 bases; unmatched junction nucleotides: 7. Germline CDR1 is SGHRS and CDR2 is YFSETQ. The CDR3 contains 14 residues. CDR3: CASSAGTSGGEQFF. Here the CDR3 DNA reads TGCGCCAGCAGCGCCGGGACTAGCGGTGGGGAGCAGTTCTTC.